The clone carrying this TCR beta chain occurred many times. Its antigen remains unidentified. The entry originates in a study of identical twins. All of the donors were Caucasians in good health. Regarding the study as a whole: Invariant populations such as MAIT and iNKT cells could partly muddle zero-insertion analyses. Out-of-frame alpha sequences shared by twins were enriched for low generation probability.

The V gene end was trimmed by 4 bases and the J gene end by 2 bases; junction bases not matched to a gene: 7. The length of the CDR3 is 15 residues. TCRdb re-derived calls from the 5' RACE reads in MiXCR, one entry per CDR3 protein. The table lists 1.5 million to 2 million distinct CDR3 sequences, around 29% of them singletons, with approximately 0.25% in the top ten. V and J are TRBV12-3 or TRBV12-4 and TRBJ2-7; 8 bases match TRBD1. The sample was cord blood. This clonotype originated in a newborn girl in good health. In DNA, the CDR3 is TGTGCCAGCAGTTCCCCTGGACAGGGACCCTACGAGCAGTACTTC. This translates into CASSSPGQGPYEQYF.